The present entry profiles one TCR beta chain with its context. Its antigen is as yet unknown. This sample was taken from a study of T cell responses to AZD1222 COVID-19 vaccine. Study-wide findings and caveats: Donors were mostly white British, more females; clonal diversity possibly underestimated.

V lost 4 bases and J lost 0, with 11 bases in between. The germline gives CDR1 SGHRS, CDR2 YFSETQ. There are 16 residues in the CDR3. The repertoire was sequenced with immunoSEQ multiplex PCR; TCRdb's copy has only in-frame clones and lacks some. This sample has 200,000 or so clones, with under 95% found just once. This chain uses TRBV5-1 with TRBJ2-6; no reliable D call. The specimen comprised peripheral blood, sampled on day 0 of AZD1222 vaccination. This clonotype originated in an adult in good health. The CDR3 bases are TGCGCCAGCAGCCTAATAGCCCTCTCTGGGGCCAACGTCCTGACTTTC. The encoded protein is CASSLIALSGANVLTF.